What follows are 27 T cell receptor beta chains derived from one specimen sequenced in a study of T cell changes during pregnancy in multiple sclerosis (dated by TCRdb to the late 2010s). Library preparation employed the immunoSEQ multiplex PCR assay. TCRdb retrieved this table from immuneACCESS and kept in-frame rearrangements only. Not all clones are present; in checked studies, unresolved V genes account for under half, and no reason is known for the remainder. Here the sample has 70,000 to 95,000 clones; 85% to 95% occur a single time. Jointly, the top ten make up 3.5% to 4.5% of the sample. The source was peripheral blood, collected in the first trimester of pregnancy. These receptors were obtained from a female donor with multiple sclerosis, enrolled in a pregnancy study.

The table lists this clone with a count of one. CDR3 coding DNA: TGTGCCAGCAGCGCCACAGGGGTTGGGTGGTACGAGCAGTACTTC. Residues: CASSATGVGWYEQYF. J is TRBJ2-7 and V is TRBV7-9, with 7 bases aligning to TRBD1. The CDR3 consists of 15 residues. The germline V gene has CDR1 SEHNR and CDR2 FQNEAQ (reference sequence). V gave up 5 bases and J gave up 4 bases; unmatched junction bases: 11.

The rearrangement uses TRBV6-1 and TRBJ1-3; the D gene is possibly TRBD1 (6 bases). The germline gives CDR1 MNHNS, CDR2 SASEGT. This CDR3 contains 15 residues. Trimming shortened V by 4 bases and J by 0 bases, and 10 bases separated the two germline ends. Here the CDR3 reads CASSGTGNSGNTIYF. The CDR3 region has the DNA TGTGCCAGCAGTGGAACAGGGAACTCTGGAAACACCATATATTTT.

The chain links TRBV27 to TRBJ2-7; 12 nucleotides match TRBD1. Trimming took 4 bases from V and 9 from J; bases not matched to a gene: 7. From germline, CDR1 is MNHEY and CDR2 SMNVEV (reference sequence). The CDR3 sequence is 14 residues long. CDR3 in DNA: TGTGCCAGCAGTTCCGGGACAGGGGGCGTCGGGCAGTACTTC. Translating it yields CASSSGTGGVGQYF.

The gene calls are TRBV19 and TRBJ2-7, with 8 positions matching TRBD1. Germline trimming cut 5 bases from V and 2 bases from J; bases unmatched to any gene: 8. The CDR3 consists of 15 residues. The germline CDR1 and CDR2 sequences are LNHDA and SQIVND (reference sequence). For the CDR3, the DNA is TGTGCCAGTAGTGCCCTTCCGGGACAGGCCTACGAGCAGTACTTC. Translation: CASSALPGQAYEQYF.

CDR3 DNA: TGTGCCAGCCTGATTGGTGCCCTATGGGGACAGGGAAGCTCCTACGAGCAGTACTTC. It translates to CASLIGALWGQGSSYEQYF. This chain connects TRBV2 to TRBJ2-7; the match to TRBD1 covers 9 bases. CDR3 length: 19 amino acids. Trimming at V came to 8 bases and at J to 0 bases, leaving 20 bases not matched to a gene. Per the germline V gene, CDR1 is SNHLY and CDR2 is FYNNEI.

The chain uses TRBV7-2 and TRBJ2-1; weak D call: TRBD1 (5 bases). Per germline, CDR1 SGHTA and CDR2 FQGNSA. The CDR3 extends over 14 amino acids. V lost 5 bases, J lost 5 bases, and 13 bases lay in between. CDR3 in amino acids: CASSQPDRNNEQFF. The CDR3 bases are TGTGCCAGCAGCCAACCCGACAGAAACAATGAGCAGTTCTTC.

This chain connects TRBV27 to TRBJ2-1; TRBD2 matches 8 bases. With V trimmed by 4 bases and J by 1 base, 9 bases remained unmatched. CDR1 is MNHEY and CDR2 is SMNVEV in the germline V gene (reference sequence). The CDR3 consists of 17 residues. This CDR3 reads CASSSLSAGGSYNEQFF. The CDR3 DNA follows: TGTGCCAGCAGTTCGCTTTCGGCGGGGGGATCCTACAATGAGCAGTTCTTC.

This chain uses TRBV5-1 with TRBJ1-6, with D unclear. The length of the CDR3 is 13 residues. V was cut by 7 bases and J by 4 bases, with 9 bases left in between. CDR1 SGHRS and CDR2 YFSETQ come from the germline V gene. The CDR3 DNA sequence: TGCGCCAGCCGCCTAGAGTATAATTCACCCCTCCACTTT. The encoded protein is CASRLEYNSPLHF.

The rearrangement links TRBV19 to TRBJ2-2; D possibly corresponds to TRBD2 (5 bases). The CDR3 covers 15 residues. Germline CDR1 LNHDA, CDR2 SQIVND (reference sequence). V was clipped by 3 bases and J by 2 bases, with 10 bases between them. The CDR3 loop reads CASSIILANTGELFF. Written as DNA, the CDR3 is TGTGCCAGTAGTATCATCCTAGCCAACACCGGGGAGCTGTTTTTT.

The chain recombines TRBV2 with TRBJ1-4; 7 nucleotides match TRBD1. Germline lookup yields CDR1 SNHLY and CDR2 FYNNEI. Losses at the gene ends were 6 bases for V and 0 bases for J; bases not matched to a gene: 4. This CDR3 is 15 amino acids long. CDR3: CASSQDRATNEKLFF. DNA for the CDR3: TGTGCCAGCAGCCAAGACAGGGCAACTAATGAAAAACTGTTTTTT.

The J gene is TRBJ2-5, the V gene TRBV29-1; 11 nucleotides match TRBD2. This CDR3 comprises 14 residues. J lost 1 base, V lost 8 bases, and 6 bases had no gene match. Germline values: CDR1 SQVTM, CDR2 ANQGSEA. The CDR3 nucleotides read TGCAGCTCCACGGGACTAGCGGCCCAAGAGACCCAGTACTTC. It codes for CSSTGLAAQETQYF.

This clone was recorded a few times. V and J are TRBV4-2 and TRBJ1-2; unclear D gene. The CDR3 contains 15 residues. The V end was cut by 2 bases, the J end by 0 bases, with 10 bases between. In germline, CDR1 is LGHNA, CDR2 YNFKEQ. The DNA of the CDR3 is TGTGCCAGCAGCCAATTGGCGGAGACTAACTATGGCTACACCTTC. Encoded protein: CASSQLAETNYGYTF.

The V call is TRBV29-1, the J call TRBJ1-2, with D tentatively TRBD1 (6 bases). This CDR3 is 17 amino acids long. V was cut by 8 bases and J by 0 bases, with 25 bases left in between. Germline V CDR1 and CDR2: SQVTM, ANQGSEA. The CDR3 spells CSTLGGGAKTSNYGYTF. The CDR3 coding sequence is TGCAGCACCCTAGGCGGGGGGGCGAAAACCTCTAACTATGGCTACACCTTC.

The J gene is TRBJ2-7, the V gene TRBV5-6; D may be TRBD1 (6 bases). CDR1 and CDR2 from the germline V gene are SGHDT and YYEEEE. The CDR3 has 15 amino acids. The ends were cut back, 0 bases at V and 4 bases at J, with 14 bases in the middle. The CDR3 sequence: CASSLVPGTTYEQYF. For the CDR3, the DNA is TGTGCCAGCAGCTTGGTGCCCGGGACAACGTACGAGCAGTACTTC.

J is TRBJ2-7 and V is TRBV27, with D perhaps TRBD2 (6 bases). Germline assignment: CDR1 MNHEY and CDR2 SMNVEV (reference sequence). Trimming took off 3 bases at V and 6 bases at J, with 15 bases between the two ends. The CDR3 sequence is 14 residues long. The CDR3 nucleotides read TGTGCCAGCAGTTTGGGGACTGTGTCTTCCGAGCAGTACTTC. Translated: CASSLGTVSSEQYF.

V usage is TRBV19 and J usage is TRBJ1-1; D unresolved. This CDR3 has 14 amino acids. V was trimmed by 6 bases and J by 0 bases, leaving 11 bases between them. Per the germline V gene, CDR1 is LNHDA and CDR2 is SQIVND (reference sequence). The CDR3 region has the DNA TGTGCCAGTAGCCCGGGAGTTATGAACACTGAAGCTTTCTTT. Amino acids: CASSPGVMNTEAFF.

This chain joins TRBV6-5 and TRBJ1-2; TRBD1 might be the D (6 bases). The CDR3 runs to 13 residues. Germline V CDR1 and CDR2: MNHEY, SVGAGI. Trimming stripped 6 bases from V and 4 bases from J, with 12 bases between. The CDR3 DNA sequence: TGTGCCAGCAGCCCCGGGACAACCTATGGCTACACCTTC. Its translation: CASSPGTTYGYTF.

This chain joins TRBV4-2 and TRBJ2-5, with TRBD2 matching 7 bases. The CDR3 is made up of 14 amino acids. Germline V gives CDR1 LGHNA, CDR2 YNFKEQ. Losses at the gene ends were 4 bases for V and 7 bases for J; bases not matched to a gene: 9. CDR3 amino acids: CASSPGLDPGTQYF. CDR3 sequence (DNA): TGTGCCAGCAGCCCCGGACTAGACCCGGGGACCCAGTACTTC.

This chain links TRBV18 with TRBJ1-1; D is unclear. The germline V gene encodes CDR1 KGHSH and CDR2 LQKENI. This CDR3 region has 15 residues. The V end lost 8 bases, the J end lost 1 base, and 17 bases lay between the germline ends. This chain's CDR3 is CASRGAVLGNTEAFF. As DNA, the CDR3 is TGTGCCAGCCGCGGAGCGGTACTAGGGAACACTGAAGCTTTCTTT.

The chain combines TRBV5-6 with TRBJ1-5, with TRBD1 identical over 8 bases. CDR1 is SGHDT and CDR2 is YYEEEE in the germline V gene. This CDR3 comprises 15 residues. The V gene end was trimmed by 4 bases and the J gene end by 9 bases; junction bases not matched to a gene: 12. This chain's CDR3 is CASSIGTGNLPPQHF. The CDR3, as DNA: TGTGCCAGCAGCATCGGGACAGGCAATTTGCCGCCCCAGCATTTT.

This chain links TRBV30 with TRBJ1-5; 8 nucleotides agree with TRBD1. Germline V gives CDR1 GTSNPN, CDR2 SVGIG (reference sequence). CDR3 length: 13 residues. The V and J ends lost 6 bases and 5 bases, in that order; junction bases with no gene match: 6. The CDR3 region has the DNA TGTGCCTGCACACAGGGGGTGGATCAGCCCCAGCATTTT. The encoded protein is CACTQGVDQPQHF.

The rearrangement links TRBV10-2 to TRBJ1-2; a possible D gene is TRBD1 (5 bases). The germline V and J ends were trimmed by 4 bases and 4 bases, with 7 bases remaining between them. There are 12 residues in the CDR3. Germline V gene sequence: CDR1 WSHSY, CDR2 SAAADI. CDR3 residues: CASSGQFYGYTF. CDR3 in DNA: TGCGCCAGCAGTGGACAGTTCTATGGCTACACCTTC.

The chain carries TRBV4-1 and TRBJ1-6; 7 nucleotides line up with TRBD1. J gave up 8 bases and V 5 bases, and 9 bases lay outside the gene matches. The V gene's germline CDR1 is MGHRA and CDR2 YSYEKL. CDR3 length: 15 residues. The CDR3 coding sequence is TGCGCCAGCAGCGAATCAACAGGGGATTATTCACCCCTCCACTTT. Protein sequence: CASSESTGDYSPLHF.

The chain links TRBV13 to TRBJ1-3; D not resolved. V lost 1 base and J lost 4, with 8 bases in between. Germline V gene lookup returns CDR1 PRHDT and CDR2 FYEKMQ (reference sequence). The CDR3 has 14 amino acids. CDR3 DNA: TGTGCCAGCAGCTTAGTTTCACTCGGAAACACCATATATTTT. Protein product: CASSLVSLGNTIYF.

The V and J genes are TRBV7-9 and TRBJ1-2, with 7 nucleotides matching TRBD1. The junction had 6 bases not matched to a gene; V was cut back by 1 base and J by 4 bases. Germline CDR1 reads SEHNR; CDR2 reads FQNEAQ (reference sequence). This CDR3 has 15 residues. CDR3 residues: CASSLGGTEFYGYTF. In nucleotides, the CDR3 is TGTGCCAGCAGCTTAGGCGGGACAGAATTCTATGGCTACACCTTC.

This chain links TRBV7-2 with TRBJ1-1; D call uncertain. V lost 5 bases and J 1 base, leaving 5 bases between the germline ends. CDR3 size: 12 residues. Germline values: CDR1 SGHTA, CDR2 FQGNSA. CDR3 in amino acids: CASSPQNTEAFF. The CDR3 DNA reads as TGTGCCAGCAGCCCCCAGAACACTGAAGCTTTCTTT.

This rearrangement joins TRBV30 to TRBJ1-1; D gene uncertain. This CDR3 is built from 11 residues. In germline, CDR1 is GTSNPN, CDR2 SVGIG (reference sequence). The V and J ends lost 0 bases and 5 bases respectively, with 4 bases between them. CDR3 sequence: CAWSVGTEAFF. The CDR3 DNA is TGTGCCTGGAGTGTCGGGACTGAAGCTTTCTTT.